This T cell receptor beta chain was profiled in a study of T cell responses to AZD1222 COVID-19 vaccine. General study points: At baseline, just five to seven AZD1222 recipients tested seropositive.

Method: immunoSEQ multiplex PCR; TCRdb's copy keeps in-frame clones and lacks some. The data show 120,000 to 150,000 clones, approximately 85% seen once. V lost 4 bases and J lost 4; bases outside the gene matches: 21. Germline assignment: CDR1 LGHNT and CDR2 FRNRAP. The CDR3 runs to 21 residues. In the case of this clone: What it binds is not known.

The TCR originated in an adult in good health. The material was peripheral blood, obtained on day 0 of MenACWY control vaccination. V is TRBV12-5 and J is TRBJ1-4; 10 bases are shared with TRBD1. The CDR3 is CASGSKRIPGQGRSGNEKLFF. CDR3 coding DNA: TGTGCTAGTGGTTCCAAAAGGATCCCGGGACAGGGGCGCAGTGGTAATGAAAAACTGTTTTTT.